The 28 T cell receptor beta chains below all came from one sample that was sequenced in a study of early T cells in non-severe SARS-CoV-2 infection. MiXCR was run by TCRdb on the 5' RACE reads, yielding one entry per CDR3 protein. The repertoire includes tens of thousands of distinct CDR3 sequences, around 8.4% of them detected once, and less than 5% sits in the top ten. Sequencing was carried out using whole blood. These receptors all come from an adult who was a healthcare worker with PCR-confirmed SARS-CoV-2 infection or an uninfected control (not recorded which).

This clonotype was counted at least ten times. V gene TRBV7-9 combines with J gene TRBJ2-7, with 8 bases that match TRBD2. Germline CDR1 SEHNR, CDR2 FQNEAQ (reference sequence). This CDR3 spans 14 amino acids. The ends lost 1 base at V and 6 bases at J; junction bases unmatched: 5. CDR3 bases: TGTGCCAGCAGCTTAGACCTTGCGGGGGGCGAGCAGTACTTC. The encoded protein is CASSLDLAGGEQYF.

The sample holds many counts of this clonotype. The chain carries TRBV7-9 and TRBJ2-3, with D possibly being TRBD1 or TRBD2 (5 bases each). The CDR3 is 14 amino acids. Trimming pared 7 bases from V and 0 bases from J, leaving 11 bases between. Per the germline V gene, CDR1 is SEHNR and CDR2 is FQNEAQ (reference sequence). This CDR3 reads CASTGTSSTDTQYF. For the CDR3, the DNA is TGTGCCAGCACCGGGACCTCTAGCACAGATACGCAGTATTTT.

In this sample, this clonotype turned up many times. The chain couples TRBV10-1 to TRBJ2-3; TRBD1 might be the D (5 bases). In germline, CDR1 is WNHNN, CDR2 SYGVQD (reference sequence). The ends were cut back, 2 bases at V and 1 base at J, with 10 bases in the middle. The CDR3 extends over 15 amino acids. CDR3 bases: TGCGCCAGCAGTGAGGATACAGGTCGCACAGATACGCAGTATTTT. Amino acids: CASSEDTGRTDTQYF.

This clonotype was counted only a few times. In DNA form, the CDR3 reads TGTGCCAGCAGTTACTACCAAGAGACCCAGTACTTC. Amino acids: CASSYYQETQYF. The chain is built from TRBV6-6 and TRBJ2-5; D remains unclear. This CDR3 is built from 12 residues. V lost 1 base to trimming and J lost 0 bases, with 0 bases between them. From germline, CDR1 is MNHNY and CDR2 SVGAGI (reference sequence).

This clonotype was recorded many times. The V call is TRBV5-1, the J call TRBJ1-1; TRBD1 matches 9 bases. The CDR3 sequence is 15 residues long. Trimming at V came to 3 bases and at J to 2 bases, leaving 5 bases not matched to a gene. CDR1 and CDR2 (germline): SGHRS, YFSETQ. The CDR3 DNA reads as TGCGCCAGCAGCTCGGACAGGGGCTTTAACACTGAAGCTTTCTTT. Amino acids: CASSSDRGFNTEAFF.

The chain has TRBV5-8 and TRBJ2-4; 7 bases match TRBD2. Germline lookup yields CDR1 SGHTS and CDR2 YDEGEE. V was pared by 1 base and J by 2 bases, with 9 bases of the junction left unmatched. This CDR3 spans 17 amino acids. This CDR3 reads CASSLTRLADTKNIQYF. Written as DNA, the CDR3 is TGTGCCAGCAGCTTGACTAGACTAGCCGATACCAAAAACATTCAGTACTTC. The variable domain in full, with the rest retrieved from reference TRBV5-8 and TRBJ2-4, is EAGVTQSPTHLIKTRGQQATLRCSPISGHTSVYWYQQALGLGLQFLLWYDEGEERNRGNFPPRFSGRQFPNYSSELNVNALELEDSALYLCASSLTRLADTKNIQYFGAGTRLSVL.

This chain connects TRBV19 to TRBJ1-4; no firm D call. CDR1 and CDR2 from the germline V gene are LNHDA and SQIVND (reference sequence). The CDR3 has 17 amino acids. V lost 7 bases, J lost 0 bases, and 18 bases lay in between. CDR3 in amino acids: CASNNPSAGATNEKLFF. In DNA form, the CDR3 reads TGTGCCAGTAACAATCCTTCGGCGGGTGCAACTAATGAAAAACTGTTTTTT.

This clonotype was counted ten times or more. V gene TRBV7-2 combines with J gene TRBJ2-1; 13 bases agree with TRBD2. CDR1 and CDR2 (germline): SGHTA, FQGNSA. The junction had 7 bases not matched to a gene; V was cut back by 3 bases and J by 5 bases. This CDR3 spans 17 amino acids. CDR3 bases: TGTGCCAGCAGCTTCCAGGCACTAGCGGGGGGGAACAATGAGCAGTTCTTC. Translation: CASSFQALAGGNNEQFF. The entire variable domain, with the rest obtained from reference TRBV7-2 and TRBJ2-1, is as follows: GAGVSQSPSNKVTEKGKDVELRCDPISGHTALYWYRQSLGQGLEFLIYFQGNSAPDKSGLPSDRFSAERTGGSVSTLTIQRTQQEDSAVYLCASSFQALAGGNNEQFFGPGTRLTVL.

This clonotype was seen at least ten times. V and J are TRBV10-1 and TRBJ1-6; D not certain. The CDR3 consists of 14 residues. The germline V gene encodes CDR1 WNHNN and CDR2 SYGVQD (reference sequence). V shed 9 bases and J shed 7 bases, with 16 bases lying between them. CDR3 in DNA: TGCGCCAGTCCTCAGATTCGTCGGAATTCACCCCTCCACTTT. Protein sequence: CASPQIRRNSPLHF.

In regard to this clonotype: Possible read error: a much larger clone is one base away. This chain links TRBV18 with TRBJ2-1; 8 positions agree with TRBD2. CDR1 is KGHSH, CDR2 LQKENI, per germline. The CDR3 length is 16 residues. The CDR3 loop reads CASSPSERERYNEQLF. CDR3 coding DNA: TGTGCCAGCTCACCATCCGAGCGGGAGAGATACAATGAGCAGCTCTTC.

At least ten counts were recorded for this clonotype. The V and J genes are TRBV5-4 and TRBJ2-3; D is ambiguous. Trimming pared 5 bases from V and 0 bases from J, leaving 10 bases between. CDR3 length equals 14 residues. In germline, CDR1 is SGHNT, CDR2 YYREEE (reference sequence). CDR3 residues: CASSPRSSTDTQYF. CDR3 DNA: TGTGCCAGCAGTCCGCGGTCTAGCACAGATACGCAGTATTTT.

This clonotype was detected many times. The gene calls are TRBV7-3 and TRBJ2-2, with TRBD2 matching over 10 bases. The CDR3 spans 14 residues. Germline assignment: CDR1 SGHTA and CDR2 FQGTGA. Germline trimming cut 6 bases from V and 6 bases from J; bases unmatched to any gene: 4. The CDR3 is CASSSSGRAGELFF. In DNA, the CDR3 is TGTGCCAGCAGTTCCAGCGGGAGGGCCGGGGAGCTGTTTTTT.

This clonotype was observed many times. The chain carries TRBV19 and TRBJ2-1, with 10 bases matching TRBD2. This CDR3 spans 15 amino acids. Unmatched junction bases numbered 8, after V lost 5 bases and J lost 7 bases. Germline V CDR1 and CDR2: LNHDA, SQIVND (reference sequence). Here the CDR3 DNA reads TGTGCCAGTAGTCCCCGAGCGGGGGGGAAGAATGAGCAGTTCTTC. It encodes CASSPRAGGKNEQFF.

This clonotype was observed at least ten times. The chain employs TRBV6-5 and TRBJ2-7; D is unresolved. CDR3 length equals 11 residues. V was cut by 0 bases and J by 6 bases, with 3 bases left in between. Germline CDR1 MNHEY, CDR2 SVGAGI. CDR3 residues: CASSYSSEQYF. Written as DNA, the CDR3 is TGTGCCAGCAGTTACTCGAGCGAGCAGTACTTC.

The chain carries TRBV6-6 and TRBJ1-4; no clear D gene. The CDR3 extends over 12 amino acids. CDR1 is MNHNY and CDR2 is SVGAGI in the germline V gene (reference sequence). Deletions cut 9 bases from V and 7 bases from J, with 12 bases between. CDR3 sequence reads: CASLGFGEKLFF. The CDR3 DNA is TGTGCCAGTCTGGGATTCGGTGAAAAACTGTTTTTT.

This clonotype was counted ten times or more. This chain connects TRBV27 to TRBJ2-3, with 9 bases identical to TRBD2. The CDR3 is 14 residues long. J was trimmed by 5 bases and V by 5 bases; bases with no gene match: 5. Germline lookup yields CDR1 MNHEY and CDR2 SMNVEV (reference sequence). The CDR3 bases are TGTGCCAGCAGTGTAGCGGGAGTAGGAGATACGCAGTATTTT. Translation: CASSVAGVGDTQYF.

This clonotype was seen many times. The V call is TRBV18, the J call TRBJ1-1; no definite D call. The CDR3 runs 12 residues. V lost 3 bases to trimming and J lost 5 bases, with 7 bases between them. Germline V gene data show CDR1 as KGHSH and CDR2 as LQKENI. As DNA, the CDR3 is TGTGCCAGCTCACCGGAGGGTACTGAAGCTTTCTTT. This gives the protein CASSPEGTEAFF.

This clonotype has ten or more counts. The chain has TRBV24-1 and TRBJ2-1; 13 bases fit TRBD2. Germline CDR1 KGHDR, CDR2 SFDVKD. The V gene end was trimmed by 9 bases and the J gene end by 8 bases; junction bases not matched to a gene: 21. The CDR3 length is 19 residues. This CDR3 is CATGQPGLAGKFPVDEQFF. In DNA form, the CDR3 reads TGTGCCACCGGCCAACCGGGACTAGCGGGAAAGTTTCCGGTCGATGAGCAGTTCTTC.

Many counts were recorded for this clonotype. The chain combines TRBV5-1 with TRBJ2-3, with 7 bases identical to TRBD1. Germline CDR1 and CDR2: SGHRS and YFSETQ. There are 13 residues in the CDR3. V lost 0 bases, J lost 5 bases, and 0 bases stayed unmatched. The CDR3 spells CASSLDRGDTQYF. The DNA for the CDR3 is TGCGCCAGCAGCTTGGACAGGGGAGATACGCAGTATTTT.

This clonotype was seen a handful of times. The rearrangement links TRBV6-5 to TRBJ1-1; 7 bases fit TRBD1. The V and J ends lost 7 bases and 2 bases, in that order; junction bases with no gene match: 10. The CDR3 covers 15 residues. The germline CDR1 and CDR2 sequences are MNHEY and SVGAGI. CDR3 DNA sequence: TGTGCCAGCAACACCTACCGGGACAGAAACACTGAAGCTTTCTTT. Translation: CASNTYRDRNTEAFF.

In this sample, this clonotype turned up a few times. This chain's CDR3 is CASSLATGANVLTF. For the CDR3, the DNA is TGTGCCAGCAGCTTGGCAACAGGGGCCAACGTCCTGACTTTC. The rearrangement links TRBV7-2 to TRBJ2-6; D call uncertain. Germline V gene sequence: CDR1 SGHTA, CDR2 FQGNSA. The CDR3 runs 14 residues. Trimming stripped 3 bases from V and 4 bases from J, with 7 bases between.

This clonotype was picked up many times. J is TRBJ1-1 and V is TRBV18; TRBD1 might be the D (5 bases). From germline, CDR1 is KGHSH and CDR2 LQKENI. The CDR3 covers 16 residues. The V gene lost 3 bases and the J gene lost 1 base, with 15 bases spanning the gap. The CDR3 sequence: CASSPNPGWQNTEAFF. CDR3 DNA: TGTGCCAGCTCACCTAACCCAGGGTGGCAGAACACTGAAGCTTTCTTT.

This clonotype was picked up a small number of times. V gene TRBV9 combines with J gene TRBJ2-7; a weak D match, TRBD2 (6 bases). Germline V gives CDR1 SGDLS, CDR2 YYNGEE. This CDR3 spans 14 amino acids. V lost 6 bases and J 2 bases, leaving 15 bases between the germline ends. CDR3 DNA: TGTGCCAGCACCCCTAATGAGCGGGCCTACGAGCAGTACTTC. This codes for CASTPNERAYEQYF.

This clonotype was counted many times. V and J are TRBV3-1 and TRBJ2-5; TRBD2 matches at 8 bases. The germline V gene has CDR1 LGHDT and CDR2 YNNKEL (reference sequence). The junction had 3 bases not matched to a gene; V was cut back by 2 bases and J by 4 bases. This CDR3 spans 14 amino acids. The CDR3 here is CASSQLAGGETQYF. The DNA of the CDR3 is TGTGCCAGCAGCCAACTCGCGGGAGGAGAGACCCAGTACTTC.

The V gene is TRBV3-1, the J gene TRBJ1-2; D gene unclear. Germline CDR1 reads LGHDT; CDR2 reads YNNKEL (reference sequence). The V and J ends lost 2 bases and 6 bases respectively, with 4 bases between them. The CDR3 is 11 residues long. The CDR3 protein is CASSQSHGYTF. The CDR3 DNA reads TGTGCCAGCAGCCAAAGCCATGGCTACACCTTC.

This clonotype was counted ten times or more. The gene calls are TRBV6-2 or TRBV6-3 and TRBJ1-5; D is possibly TRBD1 (5 bases). Germline loops: CDR1 MNHEY, CDR2 SVGEGT. Deletions cut 6 bases from V and 1 base from J, with 7 bases between. This CDR3 has 13 amino acids. CDR3 nucleotides: TGTGCCAGCAGGTGGGACAGCAATCAGCCCCAGCATTTT. As protein: CASRWDSNQPQHF.

The rearrangement links TRBV2 to TRBJ2-3; 11 bases map to TRBD2. CDR3 length: 15 amino acids. Germline trimming cut 9 bases from V and 0 bases from J; bases unmatched to any gene: 5. Germline assignment: CDR1 SNHLY and CDR2 FYNNEI. This CDR3 reads CASERTSGSTDTQYF. DNA for the CDR3: TGTGCCAGTGAACGGACTAGCGGGAGCACAGATACGCAGTATTTT.

This clonotype was detected only a few times. The J gene is TRBJ2-7, the V gene TRBV28, with D perhaps matching TRBD1 (6 bases). V lost 5 bases and J lost 4, with 18 bases in between. The germline gives CDR1 MDHEN, CDR2 SYDVKM. CDR3 length: 15 residues. This chain's CDR3 is CASSEIQGSRYEQYF. The CDR3 bases are TGTGCCAGCAGTGAAATACAGGGTAGTCGGTACGAGCAGTACTTC.